This T cell receptor beta chain was identified during a study of tumor-infiltrating lymphocytes in primary liver carcinoma. Study in general: Tumors were staged T1-T3 N0M0 and measured roughly 4.2 to 10 cm across.

A primer matching the constant region was used to make TCR beta cDNA from 500 ng of total RNA. Slightly modified ARM-PCR served as the procedure for the TCR beta libraries. These libraries came from three rounds of nested multiplex PCR. TCRdb analysed the multiplex PCR reads with MiXCR anew, one entry per CDR3 protein. The table has some 120,000 distinct CDR3 sequences, roughly 69% seen once. This clonotype was picked up one time. Being one base from a much bigger clone, this may be a read error. Unsorted bulk tissue (roughly 19-31 mg) underwent RNA and DNA co-extraction. Patients underwent surgical resection for primary liver carcinoma. Chronic HBV infection was present, with no prior treatment. This receptor was identified in an older woman with primary liver carcinoma and hepatitis B virus infection. The specimen was liver tumor tissue from sampling region 1. Subset given: tumor region T1, superior pole.

CDR3 region: CASSYSDSGEGNEQFF. For the CDR3, the DNA is TGTGCCAGCAGTTACTCGGATAGCGGGGAGGGCAATGAGCAGTTCTTC. The chain recombines TRBV6-5 with TRBJ2-1; 8 bases fit TRBD2. Germline V gene lookup returns CDR1 MNHEY and CDR2 SVGAGI. After removal of 0 bases from V and 6 bases from J, the junction contained 7 bases not matched to a gene. The CDR3 is 16 residues long.